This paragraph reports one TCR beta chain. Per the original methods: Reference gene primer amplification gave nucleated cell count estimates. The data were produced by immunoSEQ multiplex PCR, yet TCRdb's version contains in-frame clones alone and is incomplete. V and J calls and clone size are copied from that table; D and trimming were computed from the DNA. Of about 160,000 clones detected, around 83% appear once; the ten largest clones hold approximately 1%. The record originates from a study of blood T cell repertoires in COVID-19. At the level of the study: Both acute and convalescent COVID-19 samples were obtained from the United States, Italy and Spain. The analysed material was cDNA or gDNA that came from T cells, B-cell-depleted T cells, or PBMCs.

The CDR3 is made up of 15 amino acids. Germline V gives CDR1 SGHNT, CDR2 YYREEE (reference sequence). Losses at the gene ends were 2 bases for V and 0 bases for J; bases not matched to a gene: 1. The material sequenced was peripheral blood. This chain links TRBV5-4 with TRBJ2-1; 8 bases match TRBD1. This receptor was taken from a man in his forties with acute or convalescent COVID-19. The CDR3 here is CASSFDRGSYNEQFF. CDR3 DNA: TGTGCCAGCAGCTTTGACAGGGGCTCCTACAATGAGCAGTTCTTC.